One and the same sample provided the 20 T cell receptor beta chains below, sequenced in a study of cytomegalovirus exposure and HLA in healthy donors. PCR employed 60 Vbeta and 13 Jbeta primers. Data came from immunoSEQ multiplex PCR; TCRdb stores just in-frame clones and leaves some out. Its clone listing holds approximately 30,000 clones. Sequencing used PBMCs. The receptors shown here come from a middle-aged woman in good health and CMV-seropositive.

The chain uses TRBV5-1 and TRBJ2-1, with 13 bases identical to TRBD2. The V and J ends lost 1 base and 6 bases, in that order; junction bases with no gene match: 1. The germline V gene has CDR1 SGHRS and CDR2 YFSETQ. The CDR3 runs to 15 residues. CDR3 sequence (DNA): TGCGCCAGCAGCTTGTGGACTAGCGGGGGCAATGAGCAGTTCTTC. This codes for CASSLWTSGGNEQFF.

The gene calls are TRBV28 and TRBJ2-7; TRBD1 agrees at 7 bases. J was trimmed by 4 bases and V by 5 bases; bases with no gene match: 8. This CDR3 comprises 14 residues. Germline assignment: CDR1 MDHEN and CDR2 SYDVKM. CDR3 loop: CASSRQGKEYEQYF. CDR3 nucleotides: TGTGCCAGCAGTAGACAGGGTAAGGAGTACGAGCAGTACTTC.

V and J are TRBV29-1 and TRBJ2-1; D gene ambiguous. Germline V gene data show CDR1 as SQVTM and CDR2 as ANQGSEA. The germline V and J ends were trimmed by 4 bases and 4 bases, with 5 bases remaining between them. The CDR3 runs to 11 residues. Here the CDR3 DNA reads TGCAGCGTTGGACTGTACAATGAGCAGTTCTTC. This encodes CSVGLYNEQFF.

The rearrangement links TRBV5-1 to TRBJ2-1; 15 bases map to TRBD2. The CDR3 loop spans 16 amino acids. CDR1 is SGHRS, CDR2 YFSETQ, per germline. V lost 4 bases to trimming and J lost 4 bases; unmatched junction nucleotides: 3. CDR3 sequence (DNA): TGCGCCAGCAGCCGGACTAGCGGGAGGGTTTACAATGAGCAGTTCTTC. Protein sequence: CASSRTSGRVYNEQFF.

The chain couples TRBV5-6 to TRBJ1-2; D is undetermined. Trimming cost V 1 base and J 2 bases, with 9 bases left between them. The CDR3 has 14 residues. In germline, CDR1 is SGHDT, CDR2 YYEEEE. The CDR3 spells CASSLSTLNYGYTF. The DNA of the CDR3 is TGTGCCAGCAGCTTGTCGACTTTGAACTATGGCTACACCTTC.

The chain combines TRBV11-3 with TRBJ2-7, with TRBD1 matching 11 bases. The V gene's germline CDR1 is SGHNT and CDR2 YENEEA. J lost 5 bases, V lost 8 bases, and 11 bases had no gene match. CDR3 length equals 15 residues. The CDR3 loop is CASAQGGTGGDEQYF. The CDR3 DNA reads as TGTGCCAGCGCCCAAGGCGGGACAGGGGGGGACGAGCAGTACTTC. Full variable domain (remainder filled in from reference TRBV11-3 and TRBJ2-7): EAGVVQSPRYKIIEKKQPVAFWCNPISGHNTLYWYLQNLGQGPELLIRYENEEAVDDSQLPKDRFSAERLKGVDSTLKIQPAELGDSAVYLCASAQGGTGGDEQYFGPGTRLTVT.

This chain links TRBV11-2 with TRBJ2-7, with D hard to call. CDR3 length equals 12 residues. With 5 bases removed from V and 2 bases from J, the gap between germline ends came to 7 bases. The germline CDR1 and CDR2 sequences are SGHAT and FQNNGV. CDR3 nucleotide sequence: TGTGCCAGCAGCCAGAGCGCCTACGAGCAGTACTTC. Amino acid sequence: CASSQSAYEQYF.

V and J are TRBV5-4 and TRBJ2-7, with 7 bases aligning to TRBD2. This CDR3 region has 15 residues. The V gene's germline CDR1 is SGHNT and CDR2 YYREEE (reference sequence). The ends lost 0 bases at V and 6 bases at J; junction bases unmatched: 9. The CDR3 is CASSLGGRGISEQYF. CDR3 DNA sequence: TGTGCCAGCAGCTTGGGCGGGAGAGGAATAAGCGAGCAGTACTTC.

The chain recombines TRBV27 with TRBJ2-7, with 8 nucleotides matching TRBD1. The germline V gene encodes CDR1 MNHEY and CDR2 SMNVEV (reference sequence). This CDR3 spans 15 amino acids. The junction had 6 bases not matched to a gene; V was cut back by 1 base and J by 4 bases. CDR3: CASSLYQGAPYEQYF. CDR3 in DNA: TGTGCCAGCAGTTTATACCAGGGGGCGCCTTACGAGCAGTACTTC.

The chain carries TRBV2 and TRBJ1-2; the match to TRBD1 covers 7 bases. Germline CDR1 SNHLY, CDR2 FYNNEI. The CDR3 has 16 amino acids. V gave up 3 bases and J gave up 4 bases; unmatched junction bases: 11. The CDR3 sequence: CASSEAGRGSGYGYTF. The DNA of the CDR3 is TGTGCCAGCAGTGAGGCGGGCAGGGGGTCCGGCTATGGCTACACCTTC.

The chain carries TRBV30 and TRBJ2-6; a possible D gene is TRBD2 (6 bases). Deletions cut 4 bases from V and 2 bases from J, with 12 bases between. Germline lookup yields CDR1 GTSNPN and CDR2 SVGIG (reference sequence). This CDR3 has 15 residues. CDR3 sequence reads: CAWTGGNPGANVLTF. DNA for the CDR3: TGTGCCTGGACTGGGGGGAATCCTGGGGCCAACGTCCTGACTTTC.

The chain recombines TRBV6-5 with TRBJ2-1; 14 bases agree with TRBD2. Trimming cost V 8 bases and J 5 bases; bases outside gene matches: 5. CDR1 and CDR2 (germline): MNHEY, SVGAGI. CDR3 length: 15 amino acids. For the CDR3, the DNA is TGTGCCAGCGGGACTAGCGGGAGCCATCACAATGAGCAGTTCTTC. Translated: CASGTSGSHHNEQFF.

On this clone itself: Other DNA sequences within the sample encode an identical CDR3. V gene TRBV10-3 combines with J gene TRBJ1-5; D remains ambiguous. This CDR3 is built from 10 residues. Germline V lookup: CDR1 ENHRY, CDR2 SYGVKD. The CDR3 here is CAIFGQPQHF. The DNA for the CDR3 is TGTGCAATCTTCGGTCAGCCCCAGCATTTT.

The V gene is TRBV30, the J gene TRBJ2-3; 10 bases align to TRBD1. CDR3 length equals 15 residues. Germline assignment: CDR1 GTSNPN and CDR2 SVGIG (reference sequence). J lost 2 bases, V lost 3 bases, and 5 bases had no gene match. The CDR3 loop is CAWSAGQGHTDTQYF. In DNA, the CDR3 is TGTGCCTGGAGCGCGGGACAGGGGCACACAGATACGCAGTATTTT.

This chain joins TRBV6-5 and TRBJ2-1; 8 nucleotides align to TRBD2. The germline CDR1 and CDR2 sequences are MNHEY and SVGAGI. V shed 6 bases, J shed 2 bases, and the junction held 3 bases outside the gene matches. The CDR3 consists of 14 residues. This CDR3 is CASSPGGAYNEQFF. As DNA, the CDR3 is TGTGCCAGCAGCCCCGGGGGGGCCTACAATGAGCAGTTCTTC.

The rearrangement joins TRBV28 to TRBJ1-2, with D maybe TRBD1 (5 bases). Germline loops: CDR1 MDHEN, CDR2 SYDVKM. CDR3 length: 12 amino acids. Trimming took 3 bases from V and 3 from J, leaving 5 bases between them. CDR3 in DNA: TGTGCCAGCAGTTTCAGGGACTATGGCTACACCTTC. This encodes CASSFRDYGYTF.

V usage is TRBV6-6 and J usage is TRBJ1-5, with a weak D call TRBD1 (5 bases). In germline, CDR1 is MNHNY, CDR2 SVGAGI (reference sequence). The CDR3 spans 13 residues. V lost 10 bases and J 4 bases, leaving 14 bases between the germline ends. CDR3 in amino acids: CATGTSMNQPQHF. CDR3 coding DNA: TGTGCCACCGGGACTTCTATGAATCAGCCCCAGCATTTT.

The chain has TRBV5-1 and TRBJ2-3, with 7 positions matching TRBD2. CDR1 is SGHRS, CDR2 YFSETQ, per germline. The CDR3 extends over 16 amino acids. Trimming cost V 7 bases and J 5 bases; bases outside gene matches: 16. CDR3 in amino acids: CASASQVAGGGDTQYF. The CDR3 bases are TGCGCCAGCGCCTCCCAGGTAGCGGGCGGCGGAGATACGCAGTATTTT. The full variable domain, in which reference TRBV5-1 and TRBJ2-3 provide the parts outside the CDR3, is KAGVTQTPRYLIKTRGQQVTLSCSPISGHRSVSWYQQTPGQGLQFLFEYFSETQRNKGNFPGRFSGRQFSNSRSEMNVSTLELGDSALYLCASASQVAGGGDTQYFGPGTRLTVL.

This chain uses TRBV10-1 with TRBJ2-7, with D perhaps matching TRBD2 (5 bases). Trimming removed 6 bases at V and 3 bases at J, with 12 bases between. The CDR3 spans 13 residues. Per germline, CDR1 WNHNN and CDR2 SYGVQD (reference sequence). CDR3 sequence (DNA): TGCGCCAGCAGCCAGGAGGCTCTCTACGAGCAGTACTTC. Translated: CASSQEALYEQYF.

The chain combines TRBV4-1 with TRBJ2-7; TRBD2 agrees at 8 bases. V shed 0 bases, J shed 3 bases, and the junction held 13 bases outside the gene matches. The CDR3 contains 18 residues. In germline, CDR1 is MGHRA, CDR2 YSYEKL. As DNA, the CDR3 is TGCGCCAGCAGCCAAGAAGGACCAGAGCGGGAGATGGGCTACGAGCAGTACTTC. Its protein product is CASSQEGPEREMGYEQYF.